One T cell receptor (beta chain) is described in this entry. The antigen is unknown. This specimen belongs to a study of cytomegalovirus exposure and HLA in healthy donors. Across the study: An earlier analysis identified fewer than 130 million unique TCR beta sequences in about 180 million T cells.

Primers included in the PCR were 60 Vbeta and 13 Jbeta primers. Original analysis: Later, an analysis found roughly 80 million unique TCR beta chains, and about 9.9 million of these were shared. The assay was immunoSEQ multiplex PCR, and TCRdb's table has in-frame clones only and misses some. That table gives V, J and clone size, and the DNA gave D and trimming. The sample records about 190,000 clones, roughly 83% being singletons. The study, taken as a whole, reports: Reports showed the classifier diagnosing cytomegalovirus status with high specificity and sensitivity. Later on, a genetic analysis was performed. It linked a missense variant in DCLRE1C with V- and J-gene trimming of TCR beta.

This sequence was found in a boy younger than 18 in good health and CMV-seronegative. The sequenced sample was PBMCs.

In nucleotides, the CDR3 is TGTGCCAGCTCACCAAACGGGGGTCCCTACGAGCAGTACTTC. Translating it yields CASSPNGGPYEQYF. The V call is TRBV18, the J call TRBJ2-7, with D maybe TRBD2 (6 bases). This CDR3 comprises 14 residues. Trimming pared 2 bases from V and 2 bases from J, leaving 10 bases between. CDR1 and CDR2 (germline): KGHSH, LQKENI.